This T cell receptor (beta chain) was observed in a study of T cells in Graves' hyperthyroidism and ophthalmopathy. This clonotype was recorded at least ten times. There were TCR beta CDR3 regions amplified from RNA transcripts. With the HTBI primer set, the TCR CDR3 went through a first round of RT-PCR. Each CDR3 protein gets one entry after TCRdb re-called the multiplex PCR reads with MiXCR. The table includes hundreds of thousands of distinct CDR3 sequences, around a sixth detected once. The germline CDR1 and CDR2 sequences are MNHEY and SVGEGT. The germline V and J ends were trimmed by 8 bases and 4 bases, with 17 bases remaining between them. The CDR3 contains 14 residues.

V and J are TRBV6-2 or TRBV6-3 and TRBJ1-2; tentatively, D is TRBD1 (6 bases). This receptor was taken from a woman younger than 35 with Graves' hyperthyroidism. Sequencing used blood. The CDR3 loop reads CASVRDTSFYGYTF. CDR3 sequence (DNA): TGTGCCAGCGTACGGGACACCTCATTCTATGGCTACACCTTC.